A selection of T cell receptor beta chains follows, all from one sample in a study of blood T cell repertoires in COVID-19. The method was immunoSEQ multiplex PCR; TCRdb's version includes in-frame clones alone and lacks a portion of them. The sample holds some 460,000 clones; about 90% are singletons and the top ten take just under 2%. Sequencing was done on a sample of PBMCs or T cells enriched from blood (not recorded which). The receptor source for this set is a woman under 30 with acute COVID-19. Both conserved end residues are part of each CDR3. A D gene is named only where the DNA matches it firmly. Clone size is not always given. Where it is, it says once, few, many or a class for expanded clones.

v_call	d_call	clone_size	j_call	cdr3_aa	cdr3_nt
TRBV5-4	NA	NA	TRBJ1-1	CASSLASEAFF	TGTGCCAGCAGCTTGGCCAGTGAAGCTTTCTTT
TRBV5-1	NA	NA	TRBJ1-2	CASSLDRAFYGYTF	TGCGCCAGCAGCTTAGACAGAGCCTTCTATGGCTACACCTTC
TRBV6-5	NA	NA	TRBJ1-1	CASSYAAMATEAFF	TGTGCCAGCAGTTACGCGGCGATGGCGACTGAAGCTTTCTTT
TRBV28	TRBD1	NA	TRBJ1-2	CASRPQGLEGYTF	TGTGCCAGCAGACCACAGGGGTTGGAAGGCTACACCTTC
TRBV7-9	TRBD1	NA	TRBJ1-6	CASRGQAASPLHF	TGTGCCAGCAGGGGACAGGCGGCTTCACCCCTCCACTTT
TRBV6-5	NA	NA	TRBJ1-1	CASSREGVTEAFF	TGTGCCAGCAGTCGAGAAGGGGTAACTGAAGCTTTCTTT
TRBV4-3	TRBD1	NA	TRBJ2-1	CASSQVPRDRGGEQFF	TGCGCCAGCAGCCAAGTTCCCCGGGACAGGGGAGGTGAGCAGTTCTTC
TRBV5-1	TRBD1	NA	TRBJ2-1	CASSEGQTSYNEQFF	TGCGCCAGCAGCGAGGGACAGACAAGTTACAATGAGCAGTTCTTC
TRBV6-5	NA	NA	TRBJ2-2	CASRGSGELFF	TGTGCCAGCCGGGGGTCCGGGGAGCTGTTTTTT
TRBV28	TRBD1	NA	TRBJ1-5	CASRQPGTGDQPQHF	TGTGCCAGCAGGCAACCCGGGACAGGGGATCAGCCCCAGCATTTT
TRBV10-3	NA	NA	TRBJ1-1	CAIGQMNTEAFF	TGTGCCATTGGGCAAATGAACACTGAAGCTTTCTTT
TRBV5-4	TRBD2	NA	TRBJ2-7	CASSLETSGSSYEQYF	TGTGCCAGCAGCTTGGAGACTAGCGGGAGCTCCTACGAGCAGTACTTC
TRBV4-2	NA	NA	TRBJ2-4	CASSQDGGAKNIQYF	TGTGCCAGCAGCCAAGATGGAGGAGCCAAAAACATTCAGTACTTC
TRBV6-5	NA	NA	TRBJ2-3	CASSLNQAADTQYF	TGTGCCAGCAGCTTAAACCAAGCGGCAGATACGCAGTATTTT
TRBV11-2	NA	once	TRBJ1-1	CASSLETVEAFF	TGTGCCAGCAGCTTAGAAACGGTCGAAGCTTTCTTT
TRBV7-8	NA	NA	TRBJ1-2	CASSLGVNPGGYTF	TGTGCCAGCAGCTTAGGCGTGAACCCCGGGGGCTACACCTTC
TRBV3-1/TRBV3-2	NA	NA	TRBJ1-1	CASSPGGAPEAFF	TGTGCCAGCAGCCCTGGGGGGGCTCCTGAAGCTTTCTTT
TRBV6-5	TRBD1	once	TRBJ1-2	CASRITGEGYTF	TGTGCCAGCAGGATTACAGGGGAAGGCTACACCTTC
TRBV6-5	NA	NA	TRBJ1-4	CASSFSLATNEKLFF	TGTGCCAGCAGTTTTTCACTAGCAACTAATGAAAAACTGTTTTTT
TRBV18	NA	NA	TRBJ1-5	CASSPPAGGVGQPQHF	TGTGCCAGCTCACCACCGGCGGGGGGGGTCGGTCAGCCCCAGCATTTT
TRBV7-8	NA	NA	TRBJ1-1	CASSFGGTNTEAFF	TGTGCCAGCAGCTTCGGAGGGACCAACACTGAAGCTTTCTTT
TRBV5-6	NA	NA	TRBJ2-6	CASSSNYVLTF	TGTGCCAGCAGCTCCAACTACGTCCTGACTTTC
TRBV7-6	TRBD2	NA	TRBJ2-2	CASSLNSLGAGGITGELFF	TGTGCCAGCAGCTTAAATTCCCTGGGGGCGGGAGGAATCACCGGGGAGCTGTTTTTT
TRBV7-9	NA	NA	TRBJ2-7	CASTFISGAYEQYF	TGTGCCAGCACCTTCATTTCGGGGGCCTACGAGCAGTACTTC
TRBV10-3	TRBD1	NA	TRBJ1-1	CAISENRDRGLEAFF	TGTGCCATCAGTGAGAACCGGGACAGGGGGCTTGAAGCTTTCTTT
TRBV5-6	TRBD1	NA	TRBJ2-7	CASGRQGSSYEQYF	TGTGCCAGCGGCCGACAGGGGAGCTCCTACGAGCAGTACTTC
TRBV9	NA	NA	TRBJ2-3	CASSVGAAPADTQYF	TGTGCCAGCAGCGTAGGGGCAGCCCCCGCGGATACGCAGTATTTT
TRBV7-9	TRBD2	once	TRBJ2-6	CASSLVAGANSGANVLTF	TGTGCCAGCAGCTTAGTAGCGGGAGCGAACTCTGGGGCCAACGTCCTGACTTTC
TRBV4-1	TRBD2	NA	TRBJ2-4	CASSQPGTSGGKLAKNIQYF	TGCGCCAGCAGCCAGCCCGGGACTAGCGGTGGGAAGTTAGCCAAAAACATTCAGTACTTC
TRBV6-5	NA	NA	TRBJ1-2	CASSYGRATGYTF	TGTGCCAGCAGTTATGGCAGGGCGACTGGCTACACCTTC
TRBV4-1	NA	NA	TRBJ1-6	CASSFRVRSPLHF	TGCGCCAGCAGCTTCAGGGTTAGGTCACCCCTCCACTTT
TRBV11-2	NA	NA	TRBJ2-5	CASSLEAVGGETQYF	TGTGCCAGCAGCTTAGAGGCCGTTGGGGGGGAGACCCAGTACTTC
TRBV25-1	NA	NA	TRBJ2-4	CASRSELKNIQYF	TGTGCCAGCAGGTCCGAACTCAAAAACATTCAGTACTTC
TRBV18	TRBD1	NA	TRBJ1-2	CASSQDRGPFYGYTF	TGTGCCAGCTCACAAGACAGGGGGCCCTTCTATGGCTACACCTTC
TRBV5-8	TRBD1	few	TRBJ2-7	CASRLLGQVSYEQYF	TGTGCCAGCAGATTACTGGGACAGGTGTCCTACGAGCAGTACTTC
TRBV19	TRBD1	NA	TRBJ2-6	CASGGSTGGAGANVLTF	TGTGCCAGCGGTGGGTCCACAGGGGGCGCTGGGGCCAACGTCCTGACTTTC
TRBV19	NA	NA	TRBJ2-7	CASSNRDGSYEQYF	TGTGCCAGTAGTAACAGGGACGGATCCTACGAGCAGTACTTC
TRBV15	NA	NA	TRBJ2-5	CATSSTLGGVETQYF	TGTGCCACCAGCAGCACCTTAGGGGGGGTCGAGACCCAGTACTTC
TRBV15	TRBD1	NA	TRBJ1-6	CATSRDRRTGAPLHF	TGTGCCACCAGCAGAGATCGCCGGACAGGAGCACCCCTCCACTTT
TRBV2	NA	NA	TRBJ1-1	CASRTGKNTEAFF	TGTGCCAGCAGGACCGGGAAGAACACTGAAGCTTTCTTT
TRBV6-6	NA	NA	TRBJ1-5	CASSYEGFGSNQPQHF	TGTGCCAGCAGTTACGAGGGCTTTGGGAGCAATCAGCCCCAGCATTTT
TRBV6-2/TRBV6-3	NA	once	TRBJ2-3	CASSSPSGLRDTQYF	TGTGCCAGCAGTTCACCGTCGGGTCTGAGGGATACGCAGTATTTT
TRBV10-3	NA	NA	TRBJ1-5	CAISEGRENQPQHF	TGTGCCATCAGTGAAGGGCGGGAAAATCAGCCCCAGCATTTT
TRBV27	TRBD1	once	TRBJ1-2	CASSRDRGFFGYTF	TGTGCCAGCAGTCGCGACAGGGGTTTCTTTGGCTACACCTTC
TRBV4-2	NA	NA	TRBJ2-1	CASSQDGTSYNEQFF	TGTGCCAGCAGCCAAGACGGGACTTCCTACAATGAGCAGTTCTTC
TRBV6-5	NA	NA	TRBJ1-4	CASSNRTVYNEKLFF	TGTGCCAGCAGTAACCGGACAGTTTATAATGAAAAACTGTTTTTT
TRBV4-1	TRBD1	NA	TRBJ1-4	CASSRDRANEKLFF	TGCGCCAGCAGCCGGGACAGGGCGAATGAAAAACTGTTTTTT
TRBV7-9	TRBD1	NA	TRBJ1-1	CASSLATGTGGTEAFF	TGTGCCAGCAGCTTAGCTACCGGGACAGGGGGCACTGAAGCTTTCTTT
TRBV7-9	NA	NA	TRBJ2-2	CASSLPGELFF	TGTGCCAGCAGCCTTCCCGGGGAGCTGTTTTTT
TRBV5-5	TRBD2	NA	TRBJ2-3	CASRYPGLASTDTQYF	TGTGCCAGCAGATATCCGGGACTAGCTAGCACAGATACGCAGTATTTT
TRBV27	NA	NA	TRBJ1-6	CASSLVGYGSPLHF	TGTGCCAGCAGTTTAGTGGGTTACGGGTCACCCCTCCACTTT
TRBV6-2/TRBV6-3	TRBD2	NA	TRBJ2-1	CASSYVRGRGNYNEQFF	TGTGCCAGCAGTTACGTCCGCGGGAGGGGGAACTACAATGAGCAGTTCTTC
TRBV7-6	NA	NA	TRBJ1-5	CASSSNLGNQPQHF	TGTGCCAGCTCCAGTAACCTGGGCAATCAGCCCCAGCATTTT
TRBV27	NA	once	TRBJ1-1	CASSTGNTEAFF	TGTGCCAGCAGTACAGGGAACACTGAAGCTTTCTTT
TRBV28	NA	NA	TRBJ1-5	CASSLVPRNQPQHF	TGTGCCAGCAGTTTAGTCCCTAGGAATCAGCCCCAGCATTTT
TRBV3-1/TRBV3-2	NA	NA	TRBJ2-7	CASSQVLRDMTYEQYF	TGTGCCAGCAGCCAAGTCCTCCGGGACATGACCTACGAGCAGTACTTC
TRBV7-8	NA	NA	TRBJ2-5	CASSLKRLRGTQYF	TGTGCCAGCAGCTTAAAGAGGCTGCGGGGGACCCAGTACTTC
TRBV5-1	NA	NA	TRBJ2-6	CASSLESTGANVLTF	TGCGCCAGCAGCTTGGAATCAACTGGGGCCAACGTCCTGACTTTC
TRBV4-1	NA	NA	TRBJ1-1	CASSQDRWNTEAFF	TGCGCCAGCAGCCAAGACAGGTGGAACACTGAAGCTTTCTTT